This T cell receptor (beta chain) was identified in a study of control samples from healthy donors and cancer patients. The CDR3 has 11 residues. CDR1 is ENHRY, CDR2 SYGVKD, per germline. V shed 4 bases, J shed 7 bases, and the junction held 0 bases outside the gene matches. Some clones are missing from TCRdb's copy, which holds only in-frame ones; the method was immunoSEQ multiplex PCR. The sample records around 140,000 clones, less than 95% being singletons. The TCR sequence derives from a man aged 18 to 29 in good health. The chain uses TRBV10-3 and TRBJ1-1; 7 nucleotides line up with TRBD1. Sequencing was performed on blood. The CDR3 nucleotides are TGTGCCATCAGTGGGGACAGTGAAGCTTTCTTT. It yields the protein CAISGDSEAFF.